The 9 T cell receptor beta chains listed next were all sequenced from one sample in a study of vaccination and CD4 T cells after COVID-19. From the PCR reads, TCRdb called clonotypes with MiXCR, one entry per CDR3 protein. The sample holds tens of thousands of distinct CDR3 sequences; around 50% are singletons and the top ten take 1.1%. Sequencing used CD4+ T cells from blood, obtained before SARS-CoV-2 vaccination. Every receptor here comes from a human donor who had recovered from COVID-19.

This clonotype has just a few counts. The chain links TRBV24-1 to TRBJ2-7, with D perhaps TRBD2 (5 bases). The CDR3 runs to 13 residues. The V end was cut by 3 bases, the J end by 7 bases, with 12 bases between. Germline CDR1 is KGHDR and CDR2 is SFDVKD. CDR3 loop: CATSDPGVKEQYF. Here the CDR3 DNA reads TGTGCCACCAGTGATCCCGGGGTTAAGGAGCAGTACTTC.

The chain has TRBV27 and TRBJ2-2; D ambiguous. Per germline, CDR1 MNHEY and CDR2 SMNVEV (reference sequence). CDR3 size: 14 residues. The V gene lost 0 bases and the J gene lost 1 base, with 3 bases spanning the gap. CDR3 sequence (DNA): TGTGCCAGCAGTTTATCGAGGAACACCGGGGAGCTGTTTTTT. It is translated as CASSLSRNTGELFF.

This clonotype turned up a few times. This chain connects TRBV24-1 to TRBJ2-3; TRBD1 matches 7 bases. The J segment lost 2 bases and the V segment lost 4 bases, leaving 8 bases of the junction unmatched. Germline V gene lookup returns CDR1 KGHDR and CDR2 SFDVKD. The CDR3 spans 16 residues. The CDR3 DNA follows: TGTGCCACCAGTGAGGGTCGGACAGGATACACAGATACGCAGTATTTT. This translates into CATSEGRTGYTDTQYF.

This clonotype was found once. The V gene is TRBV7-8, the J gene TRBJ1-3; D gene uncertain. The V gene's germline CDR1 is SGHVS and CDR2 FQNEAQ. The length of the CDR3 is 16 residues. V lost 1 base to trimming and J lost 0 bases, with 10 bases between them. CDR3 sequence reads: CASSLGPRSSGNTIYF. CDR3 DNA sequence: TGTGCCAGCAGCTTAGGTCCCAGGAGCTCTGGAAACACCATATATTTT.

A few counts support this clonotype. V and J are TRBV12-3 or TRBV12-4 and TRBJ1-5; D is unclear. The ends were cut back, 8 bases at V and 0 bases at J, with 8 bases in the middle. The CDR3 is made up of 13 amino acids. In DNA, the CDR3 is TGTGCCAGCGGGATTTATAGCAATCAGCCCCAGCATTTT. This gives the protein CASGIYSNQPQHF.

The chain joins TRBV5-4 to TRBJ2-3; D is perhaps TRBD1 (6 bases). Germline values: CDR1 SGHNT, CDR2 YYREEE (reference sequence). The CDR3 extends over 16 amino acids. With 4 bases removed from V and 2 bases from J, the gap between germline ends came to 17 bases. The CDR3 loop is CASSLNRDAFTDTQYF. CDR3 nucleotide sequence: TGTGCCAGCAGCCTTAACAGGGACGCTTTCACAGATACGCAGTATTTT.

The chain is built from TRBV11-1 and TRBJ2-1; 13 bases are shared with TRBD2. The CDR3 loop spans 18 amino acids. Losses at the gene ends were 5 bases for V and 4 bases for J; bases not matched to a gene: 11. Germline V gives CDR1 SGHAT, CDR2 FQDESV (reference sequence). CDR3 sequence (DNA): TGTGCCAGCAGCCACCCCCGGACTAGCGGGAGCACGTACAATGAGCAGTTCTTC. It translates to CASSHPRTSGSTYNEQFF.

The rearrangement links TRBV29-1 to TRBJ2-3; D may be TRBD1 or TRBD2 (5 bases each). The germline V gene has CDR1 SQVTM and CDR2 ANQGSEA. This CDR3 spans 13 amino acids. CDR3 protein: CSAAFGTTDTQYF. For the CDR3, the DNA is TGCAGTGCCGCTTTCGGGACCACAGATACGCAGTATTTT.

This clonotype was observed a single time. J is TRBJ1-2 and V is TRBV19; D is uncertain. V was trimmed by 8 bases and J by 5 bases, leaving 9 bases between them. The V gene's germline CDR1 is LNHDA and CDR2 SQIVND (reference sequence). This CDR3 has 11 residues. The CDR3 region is CASAEGYGYTF. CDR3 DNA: TGTGCCAGTGCCGAGGGTTATGGCTACACCTTC.